This T cell receptor (beta chain) comes out of a study of CD8 T cells in ankylosing spondylitis. Whole-study findings and limits: Reports of some motif variants in reactive arthritis synovial fluid and blood predate this one.

This clonotype was recorded a few times. No antigen is known for it. TCRdb re-called the 5' RACE reads with MiXCR, one entry per CDR3 protein. The sample carries 200,000 to 250,000 distinct CDR3 sequences, around a quarter recorded once. CDR3 size: 12 residues. The ends were cut back, 6 bases at V and 2 bases at J, with 5 bases in the middle. The V gene's germline CDR1 is SGHTA and CDR2 FQGNSA. This receptor was obtained from a male donor with ankylosing spondylitis or in good health (not recorded which). The rearrangement links TRBV7-2 to TRBJ2-1; D not certain. The sample was blood, either unsorted or a sorted T cell fraction (not recorded which). The chain's CDR3 is CASRLTYNEQFF. In nucleotides, the CDR3 is TGTGCCAGCAGACTGACCTACAATGAGCAGTTCTTC.